These 18 T cell receptor beta chains originate from one sample sequenced in a study of PD-1 blockade in mismatch repair-deficient tumors. Assay: immunoSEQ multiplex PCR; the TCRdb copy retains only in-frame clones and omits some. This table holds about 22,000 clones, approximately 85% found once. This specimen was peripheral blood, taken 2 weeks after starting pembrolizumab. These TCRs come from an adult with mismatch repair-deficient cancer.

The sample holds a few counts of this clone. The genes are TRBV30 and TRBJ2-4; 11 bases agree with TRBD1. Per the germline V gene, CDR1 is GTSNPN and CDR2 is SVGIG (reference sequence). The CDR3 is 15 residues long. V lost 1 base, J lost 7 bases, and 6 bases stayed unmatched. CDR3 bases: TGTGCCTGGAGTGCCCGGACAGGGGGCAACAACATTCAGTACTTC. Its protein is CAWSARTGGNNIQYF.

The chain uses TRBV10-3 and TRBJ2-3; no firm D call. This CDR3 has 15 amino acids. Germline values: CDR1 ENHRY, CDR2 SYGVKD. V lost 0 bases, J lost 3 bases, and 10 bases lay in between. The CDR3 protein is CAISESVSGTDTQYF. CDR3 nucleotides: TGTGCCATCAGTGAGTCGGTCTCTGGTACAGATACGCAGTATTTT.

The chain joins TRBV14 to TRBJ2-5; D is unresolved. Germline lookup yields CDR1 SGHDN and CDR2 FVKESK. The V end lost 1 base, the J end lost 5 bases, and 5 bases lay between the germline ends. The CDR3 contains 12 residues. CDR3 protein: CASSQGAETQYF. The CDR3 DNA is TGTGCCAGCAGCCAAGGAGCGGAGACCCAGTACTTC.

The J gene is TRBJ1-1, the V gene TRBV29-1; D gene ambiguous. Trimming pared 6 bases from V and 11 bases from J, leaving 16 bases between. Germline CDR1 and CDR2: SQVTM and ANQGSEA. The CDR3 totals 11 residues. The CDR3 is CSVRLGNAAFF. In nucleotides, the CDR3 is TGCAGCGTCCGCTTGGGGAACGCGGCTTTCTTT.

J is TRBJ1-2 and V is TRBV7-9, with D uncertain. The CDR3 contains 13 residues. The germline V gene encodes CDR1 SEHNR and CDR2 FQNEAQ (reference sequence). Trimming removed 2 bases from V and 2 bases from J, with 6 bases in between. The CDR3 bases are TGTGCCAGCAGCTTAACCGAAAACTATGGCTACACCTTC. Translated, it gives CASSLTENYGYTF. Using reference TRBV7-9 and TRBJ1-2 for the parts outside the CDR3, the full variable domain is DTGVSQNPRHKITKRGQNVTFRCDPISEHNRLYWYRQTLGQGPEFLTYFQNEAQLEKSRLLSDRFSAERPKGSFSTLEIQRTEQGDSAMYLCASSLTENYGYTFGSGTRLTVV.

The chain carries TRBV18 and TRBJ1-3; no definite D call. The V gene's germline CDR1 is KGHSH and CDR2 LQKENI. V gave up 3 bases and J gave up 0 bases, with 15 bases separating them. The CDR3 is 17 amino acids. CDR3 sequence: CASSPPGQANSGNTIYF. CDR3 sequence (DNA): TGTGCCAGCTCACCCCCTGGTCAGGCGAACTCTGGAAACACCATATATTTT.

The rearrangement links TRBV19 to TRBJ1-2, with a weak D call TRBD1 (6 bases). The V and J ends lost 4 bases and 6 bases respectively, with 12 bases between them. CDR3 length equals 13 residues. CDR1 is LNHDA and CDR2 is SQIVND in the germline V gene (reference sequence). CDR3 DNA: TGTGCCAGTAGTACAGGGGCTTATGATGGCTACACCTTC. Residues: CASSTGAYDGYTF.

The chain carries TRBV7-8 and TRBJ2-2; D uncertain. Germline V CDR1 and CDR2: SGHVS, FQNEAQ. CDR3 length equals 13 residues. Deletions cut 5 bases from V and 1 base from J, with 5 bases between. The CDR3 region is CASSPKNTGELFF. In nucleotides, the CDR3 is TGTGCCAGCAGCCCTAAGAACACCGGGGAGCTGTTTTTT.

V gene TRBV11-3 combines with J gene TRBJ1-5; D perhaps matches TRBD1 (6 bases). CDR3 length: 16 amino acids. Germline V gene lookup returns CDR1 SGHNT and CDR2 YENEEA. Trimming took 1 base from V and 0 from J, leaving 10 bases between them. The CDR3, as DNA: TGTGCCAGCAGCTTAGTGGGACACCATAGCAATCAGCCCCAGCATTTT. As protein: CASSLVGHHSNQPQHF.

The gene calls are TRBV6-4 and TRBJ1-5; a weak D match, TRBD1 (6 bases). CDR1 is MRHNA, CDR2 SNTAGT, per germline. This CDR3 comprises 13 residues. V was cut by 5 bases and J by 7 bases, with 12 bases left in between. CDR3 sequence reads: CASSTGSGQPQHF. The CDR3 DNA sequence: TGTGCCAGCAGTACAGGGTCGGGGCAGCCCCAGCATTTT.

The chain combines TRBV30 with TRBJ2-3; 13 bases map to TRBD2. V was clipped by 1 base and J by 5 bases; unmatched bases: 6. This CDR3 comprises 16 residues. Germline V gives CDR1 GTSNPN, CDR2 SVGIG (reference sequence). As DNA, the CDR3 is TGTGCCTGGAGTGGGAGGGGACTAGCGGGAAGAGATACGCAGTATTTT. Translation: CAWSGRGLAGRDTQYF.

The rearrangement uses TRBV5-1 and TRBJ2-1; TRBD2 aligns across 11 bases. This CDR3 contains 17 residues. Germline CDR1 and CDR2: SGHRS and YFSETQ. Trimming at V came to 0 bases and at J to 3 bases, leaving 5 bases not matched to a gene. The CDR3 region is CASSLGSGTSGYNEQFF. CDR3 in DNA: TGCGCCAGCAGCTTGGGGTCCGGGACTAGCGGCTACAATGAGCAGTTCTTC.

The V and J genes are TRBV14 and TRBJ1-2, with D tentatively TRBD1 (6 bases). CDR3 length: 16 residues. The germline V and J ends were trimmed by 4 bases and 2 bases, with 17 bases remaining between them. In germline, CDR1 is SGHDN, CDR2 FVKESK. The CDR3 DNA sequence: TGTGCCAGCAGCCGCCGGGGGGGCTCTCGGAACTATGGCTACACCTTC. It yields the protein CASSRRGGSRNYGYTF.

The V call is TRBV10-3, the J call TRBJ2-7; TRBD2 agrees at 11 bases. Looked up from germline, CDR1 is ENHRY and CDR2 is SYGVKD. This CDR3 comprises 16 residues. V shed 3 bases, J shed 2 bases, and the junction held 6 bases outside the gene matches. DNA for the CDR3: TGTGCCATCAGTGACCCTACTAGCGGGAGTCCCTACGAGCAGTACTTC. This gives the protein CAISDPTSGSPYEQYF.

The chain uses TRBV11-2 and TRBJ2-3, with no clear D. The CDR3 runs to 12 residues. The germline gives CDR1 SGHAT, CDR2 FQNNGV. Trimming removed 6 bases from V and 3 bases from J, with 7 bases in between. The CDR3: CASRVETDTQYF. The CDR3 coding sequence is TGTGCCAGCAGGGTCGAGACAGATACGCAGTATTTT.

This chain connects TRBV2 to TRBJ2-5; D is perhaps TRBD2 (6 bases). Trimming removed 6 bases at V and 6 bases at J, with 14 bases between. Germline V lookup: CDR1 SNHLY, CDR2 FYNNEI. There are 13 residues in the CDR3. CDR3 sequence reads: CASSPGALKTQYF. CDR3 coding DNA: TGTGCCAGCAGCCCGGGAGCTTTAAAGACCCAGTACTTC.

The chain recombines TRBV19 with TRBJ1-1, with a tentative D call TRBD1 (6 bases). Germline CDR1 and CDR2: LNHDA and SQIVND (reference sequence). The CDR3 runs 14 residues. V was pared by 6 bases and J by 6 bases, with 17 bases between. The CDR3 DNA reads TGTGCCAGTAGCTCTGACAGGTTATTCGCTGAAGCTTTCTTT. Amino acids: CASSSDRLFAEAFF.

The chain carries TRBV19 and TRBJ1-1; maybe TRBD1 (5 bases). The CDR3 is 12 amino acids. V gave up 5 bases and J gave up 6 bases, with 10 bases separating them. Germline values: CDR1 LNHDA, CDR2 SQIVND (reference sequence). The CDR3 protein is CASSQGPAEAFF. CDR3 coding DNA: TGTGCCAGTAGTCAGGGTCCAGCTGAAGCTTTCTTT.